This entry lists 2 T cell receptor beta chains sequenced from one sample in a study of cytomegalovirus exposure and HLA in healthy donors. The protocol was immunoSEQ multiplex PCR, while the TCRdb copy is restricted to in-frame clones and leaves out a portion. This repertoire shows 150,000 to 200,000 clones, roughly 86% found once; its top ten account for approximately 2.4%. Material for sequencing was PBMCs. These receptors all come from a man aged 18 to 29 in good health and CMV-seropositive.

The chain links TRBV5-1 to TRBJ2-5; weak D call: TRBD2 (5 bases). Germline CDR1 reads SGHRS; CDR2 reads YFSETQ. V was trimmed by 0 bases and J by 0 bases, leaving 6 bases between them. The CDR3 length is 14 residues. CDR3: CASSLGGYQETQYF. DNA for the CDR3: TGCGCCAGCAGCTTGGGCGGGTACCAAGAGACCCAGTACTTC.

This clone has only one observation. The V and J genes are TRBV23-1 and TRBJ1-5, with D possibly matching TRBD1 (6 bases). TRBV23-1 is an open reading frame, and its role is uncertain. The CDR3 has 17 amino acids. V was pared by 6 bases and J by 5 bases, with 23 bases between. CDR3 nucleotides: TGCGCCAGCAGACAAACGCCAATACAGGGTAGGGATCAGCCCCAGCATTTT. It yields the protein CASRQTPIQGRDQPQHF.